The 22 T cell receptor beta chains below were found in one sample sequenced in a study of cytomegalovirus exposure and HLA in healthy donors. Sequenced by immunoSEQ multiplex PCR; TCRdb stores in-frame clones only, minus some. The sample contains roughly 150,000 clones, roughly nine tenths of which appear only once. Sequences were obtained from PBMCs. Receptor source: a woman aged 18 to 35 in good health and CMV-seropositive.

The gene calls are TRBV11-3 and TRBJ2-3; D may be TRBD1 (5 bases). The CDR3 sequence is 16 residues long. V was clipped by 4 bases and J by 3 bases, with 17 bases between them. The V gene's germline CDR1 is SGHNT and CDR2 YENEEA. The CDR3 spells CASSSRTGRATDTQYF. DNA of the CDR3: TGTGCCAGCAGCTCCCGGACCGGCAGGGCAACAGATACGCAGTATTTT. Together with reference TRBV11-3 and TRBJ2-3, the CDR3 gives the full variable domain: EAGVVQSPRYKIIEKKQPVAFWCNPISGHNTLYWYLQNLGQGPELLIRYENEEAVDDSQLPKDRFSAERLKGVDSTLKIQPAELGDSAVYLCASSSRTGRATDTQYFGPGTRLTVL.

The J gene is TRBJ2-7, the V gene TRBV7-3; 10 bases fit TRBD1. The ends lost 1 base at V and 3 bases at J; junction bases unmatched: 3. Per the germline V gene, CDR1 is SGHTA and CDR2 is FQGTGA. The CDR3 extends over 15 amino acids. For the CDR3, the DNA is TGTGCCAGCAGCTTAATGGGACAGGGGCTCTACGAGCAGTACTTC. As protein: CASSLMGQGLYEQYF.

The V gene is TRBV10-1, the J gene TRBJ1-1; 8 bases are a match to TRBD1. Germline trimming cut 5 bases from V and 4 bases from J; bases unmatched to any gene: 9. Germline loops: CDR1 WNHNN, CDR2 SYGVQD (reference sequence). CDR3 size: 15 residues. In nucleotides, the CDR3 is TGCGCCAGCAGTCCTTTGACAGGGGATCTCACTGAAGCTTTCTTT. Translation: CASSPLTGDLTEAFF.

The chain recombines TRBV5-4 with TRBJ2-7, with D unclear. The V gene lost 0 bases and the J gene lost 0 bases, with 7 bases spanning the gap. The CDR3 has 14 amino acids. In germline, CDR1 is SGHNT, CDR2 YYREEE (reference sequence). The CDR3 DNA is TGTGCCAGCAGCTTGGACACCCTCTCCTACGAGCAGTACTTC. Protein sequence: CASSLDTLSYEQYF.

The chain has TRBV27 and TRBJ1-1; no clear D gene. The V end lost 5 bases, the J end lost 0 bases, and 13 bases lay between the germline ends. CDR3 size: 15 residues. Germline CDR1 reads MNHEY; CDR2 reads SMNVEV (reference sequence). CDR3 nucleotides: TGTGCCAGCAGTGCTAACGGGATAATGAACACTGAAGCTTTCTTT. Protein sequence: CASSANGIMNTEAFF.

The chain is built from TRBV6-5 and TRBJ2-3; D unresolved. This CDR3 has 14 residues. Germline V CDR1 and CDR2: MNHEY, SVGAGI. Trimming shortened V by 4 bases and J by 6 bases, and 14 bases separated the two germline ends. CDR3 residues: CASSFTNSRDTQYF. CDR3 DNA sequence: TGTGCCAGCAGTTTTACAAACTCTAGGGATACGCAGTATTTT.

The chain links TRBV30 to TRBJ1-5; D gene unclear. CDR3 length: 15 residues. V gave up 1 base and J gave up 2 bases, with 12 bases separating them. Germline V gene lookup returns CDR1 GTSNPN and CDR2 SVGIG (reference sequence). The CDR3 protein is CAWSGVGGGNQPQHF. The CDR3, as DNA: TGTGCCTGGAGTGGAGTAGGAGGTGGCAATCAGCCCCAGCATTTT.

The chain couples TRBV28 to TRBJ1-5; D ambiguous. There are 14 residues in the CDR3. Germline V gene data show CDR1 as MDHEN and CDR2 as SYDVKM. Trimming removed 10 bases from V and 4 bases from J, with 17 bases in between. The DNA for the CDR3 is TGTGCCACACACGAGGGAGGGAGTAATCAGCCCCAGCATTTT. It specifies CATHEGGSNQPQHF.

J is TRBJ1-1 and V is TRBV10-1, with D possibly being TRBD1 (6 bases). The CDR3 contains 12 residues. Trimming shortened V by 3 bases and J by 8 bases, and 10 bases separated the two germline ends. Per germline, CDR1 WNHNN and CDR2 SYGVQD (reference sequence). Written as DNA, the CDR3 is TGCGCCAGCAGTGACGGACAGTCAGAAGCTTTCTTT. Protein: CASSDGQSEAFF.

This rearrangement joins TRBV2 to TRBJ2-1; TRBD1 agrees at 10 bases. This CDR3 has 14 amino acids. Germline V lookup: CDR1 SNHLY, CDR2 FYNNEI. Losses at the gene ends were 6 bases for V and 8 bases for J; bases not matched to a gene: 7. The CDR3 DNA reads TGTGCCAGCAGCCTAGACAGGGGGCCGGATGAGCAGTTCTTC. Encoded protein: CASSLDRGPDEQFF. The full variable domain, completed using reference TRBV2 and TRBJ2-1, is EPEVTQTPSHQVTQMGQEVILRCVPISNHLYFYWYRQILGQKVEFLVSFYNNEISEKSEIFDDQFSVERPDGSNFTLKIRSTKLEDSAMYFCASSLDRGPDEQFFGPGTRLTVL.

The V call is TRBV18, the J call TRBJ2-1; TRBD2 might be the D (5 bases). The CDR3 extends over 15 amino acids. Trimming took 3 bases from V and 1 from J, leaving 10 bases between them. Germline CDR1 reads KGHSH; CDR2 reads LQKENI. The CDR3 protein is CASSPLRESYNEQFF. In DNA form, the CDR3 reads TGTGCCAGCTCACCGTTGAGGGAATCCTACAATGAGCAGTTCTTC. The variable domain in full, completed from reference TRBV18 and TRBJ2-1, reads NAGVMQNPRHLVRRRGQEARLRCSPMKGHSHVYWYRQLPEEGLKFMVYLQKENIIDESGMPKERFSAEFPKEGPSILRIQQVVRGDSAAYFCASSPLRESYNEQFFGPGTRLTVL.

The chain carries TRBV7-2 and TRBJ2-3; 10 nucleotides match TRBD2. The trim removed 5 bases at V and 5 bases at J, leaving 13 bases unmatched. In germline, CDR1 is SGHTA, CDR2 FQGNSA. The CDR3 length is 17 residues. As DNA, the CDR3 is TGTGCCAGCAGCCTGACAGCGGGAGGGCTCCGTATAGATACGCAGTATTTT. Translating it yields CASSLTAGGLRIDTQYF.

This chain connects TRBV7-3 to TRBJ2-7, with no clear D. This CDR3 spans 15 amino acids. The V gene lost 2 bases and the J gene lost 0 bases, with 11 bases spanning the gap. CDR1 and CDR2 from the germline V gene are SGHTA and FQGTGA. The CDR3 coding sequence is TGTGCCAGCAGCTTACTAGTTGGCGGCTCCTACGAGCAGTACTTC. It encodes CASSLLVGGSYEQYF.

The chain uses TRBV25-1 and TRBJ1-1, with 9 bases fitting TRBD1. With V trimmed by 2 bases and J by 9 bases, 19 bases remained unmatched. Germline V gene data show CDR1 as MGHDK and CDR2 as SYGVNS. The CDR3 consists of 18 residues. The DNA for the CDR3 is TGTGCCAGCAGTGAAAAGGGTCCATTGCCGGGACAGGGATGGCAAGCTTTCTTT. Encoded protein: CASSEKGPLPGQGWQAFF.

The CDR3 region is CASSWGQGNYGYTF. The CDR3 DNA follows: TGTGCCAGCAGCTGGGGACAGGGTAACTATGGCTACACCTTC. The V gene is TRBV6-1, the J gene TRBJ1-2, with TRBD1 matching over 9 bases. The CDR3 sequence is 14 residues long. The V segment lost 6 bases and the J segment 1 base; nucleotides outside the gene matches: 3. CDR1 is MNHNS, CDR2 SASEGT, per germline.

The chain couples TRBV10-1 to TRBJ1-4; the D gene is possibly TRBD1 (5 bases). Germline CDR1 reads WNHNN; CDR2 reads SYGVQD (reference sequence). The CDR3 is 19 amino acids. Trimming cost V 7 bases and J 2 bases, with 26 bases left between them. The CDR3 DNA is TGCGCCAGCAAATTAACCGACAGACATTGGGGTCCCACTAATGAAAAACTGTTTTTT. Protein product: CASKLTDRHWGPTNEKLFF.

V and J are TRBV12-5 and TRBJ2-1, with D uncertain. The CDR3 runs 12 residues. The ends were cut back, 7 bases at V and 9 bases at J, with 13 bases in the middle. CDR1 is LGHNT, CDR2 FRNRAP, per germline. The CDR3 DNA reads as TGTGCTAGTGTTCCAGCCGACACTGAGCAGTTCTTC. Encoded protein: CASVPADTEQFF.

This chain connects TRBV15 to TRBJ1-3, with no clear D. V was trimmed by 1 base and J by 0 bases, leaving 7 bases between them. Germline V gene data show CDR1 as LNHNV and CDR2 as YYDKDF (reference sequence). CDR3 length: 15 amino acids. In DNA, the CDR3 is TGTGCCACCAGCAGAGGACCTAGCTCTGGAAACACCATATATTTT. Protein: CATSRGPSSGNTIYF.

The chain employs TRBV5-1 and TRBJ1-1, with TRBD1 matching over 11 bases. With V trimmed by 4 bases and J by 6 bases, 5 bases remained unmatched. The CDR3 contains 14 residues. CDR1 is SGHRS and CDR2 is YFSETQ in the germline V gene. CDR3 sequence (DNA): TGCGCCAGCAGCGGGACAGGGGGTTTGGCTGAAGCTTTCTTT. Translated, it gives CASSGTGGLAEAFF.

V usage is TRBV5-1 and J usage is TRBJ2-1; 13 bases fit TRBD2. The CDR3 loop spans 15 amino acids. The germline V gene encodes CDR1 SGHRS and CDR2 YFSETQ. The junction had 5 bases not matched to a gene; V was cut back by 4 bases and J by 7 bases. In DNA form, the CDR3 reads TGCGCCAGCAGCCCACTAGCGGGAGGGCCGAATGAGCAGTTCTTC. It specifies CASSPLAGGPNEQFF.

The chain has TRBV10-1 and TRBJ1-5; D remains ambiguous. Germline V gives CDR1 WNHNN, CDR2 SYGVQD (reference sequence). V was trimmed by 3 bases and J by 3 bases, leaving 6 bases between them. This CDR3 has 13 residues. The CDR3 is CASSEQLNQPQHF. The CDR3 bases are TGCGCCAGCAGTGAACAGCTCAATCAGCCCCAGCATTTT.

This clone appeared a single time. The V and J genes are TRBV30 and TRBJ2-1; 16 bases align to TRBD2. This CDR3 has 17 residues. Germline V CDR1 and CDR2: GTSNPN, SVGIG (reference sequence). Trimming took 4 bases from V and 0 from J; bases not matched to a gene: 3. This CDR3 is CAWMGLAGGPSYNEQFF. The CDR3, as DNA: TGTGCCTGGATGGGACTAGCGGGAGGGCCCTCCTACAATGAGCAGTTCTTC.